Presented here are 6 T cell receptor beta chains from one specimen sequenced in a study of T cell responses to AZD1222 COVID-19 vaccine. Repertoires were generated with immunoSEQ multiplex PCR, while TCRdb's copy carries only in-frame clones and drops some. The data hold 150,000 to 190,000 clones, with about nine tenths observed a single time. The sequencing here drew on peripheral blood, taken after recovery from COVID-19. These receptors were taken from an adult who had recovered from COVID-19.

The CDR3 sequence: CASSLGVSTFSNQPQHF. For the CDR3, the DNA is TGTGCCAGCAGCTTAGGGGTTTCCACCTTTAGCAATCAGCCCCAGCATTTT. The chain employs TRBV7-2 and TRBJ1-5; D remains ambiguous. Germline V gene data show CDR1 as SGHTA and CDR2 as FQGNSA. The CDR3 covers 17 residues. The V and J ends lost 1 base and 0 bases respectively, with 13 bases between them.

CDR3 loop: CASSLEGAYNEQFF. DNA for the CDR3: TGTGCCAGCAGTTTGGAAGGGGCCTACAATGAGCAGTTCTTC. The V gene is TRBV28, the J gene TRBJ2-1; tentatively, D is TRBD1 (5 bases). The V gene's germline CDR1 is MDHEN and CDR2 SYDVKM. V was shortened by 3 bases and J by 2 bases, with 8 bases between the two germline ends. This CDR3 has 14 amino acids.

The chain combines TRBV5-1 with TRBJ1-4, with D uncertain. Trimming shortened V by 5 bases and J by 8 bases, and 10 bases separated the two germline ends. Germline loops: CDR1 SGHRS, CDR2 YFSETQ. This CDR3 is built from 12 residues. The CDR3 DNA reads as TGCGCCAGCAGACCGGATGGCGAAAAACTGTTTTTT. Protein: CASRPDGEKLFF.

With respect to this clone: An end of the junction does not agree with germline; a read error may underlie this. The chain couples TRBV6-1 to TRBJ1-3; D unresolved. Per germline, CDR1 MNHNS and CDR2 SASEGT. The CDR3 extends over 15 amino acids. CDR3 loop: CASREDAGAGNTIYF. CDR3 DNA sequence: TGTGCCAGCAGGGAAGACGCAGGTGCAGGAAACACCATATATTTT.

This clone was seen once. The chain carries TRBV7-2 and TRBJ1-1; no reliable D call. The germline gives CDR1 SGHTA, CDR2 FQGNSA. The V end was cut by 2 bases, the J end by 4 bases, with 11 bases between. The CDR3 totals 14 residues. The CDR3 here is CASSLLRDLTEAFF. The CDR3 region has the DNA TGTGCCAGCAGCTTACTGAGGGATCTCACTGAAGCTTTCTTT.

The rearrangement links TRBV3-1 (or the pseudogene TRBV3-2) to TRBJ2-7, with TRBD2 identical over 7 bases. The CDR3 sequence is 15 residues long. Germline loops: CDR1 LGHDT, CDR2 YNNKEL (reference sequence). Trimming removed 5 bases from V and 2 bases from J; junction bases left unmatched: 9. The CDR3 protein is CASSTTGGRAYEQYF. CDR3 in DNA: TGTGCCAGCAGCACCACCGGCGGGAGAGCCTACGAGCAGTACTTC.